Listed here are 9 T cell receptor beta chains from one sample, sequenced in a study of T cell changes during pregnancy in multiple sclerosis. Sequencing used immunoSEQ multiplex PCR; TCRdb keeps in-frame clones, though not all of them. This sample has approximately 44,000 clones; 75% to 95% occur once, and the top ten carry about 0.5%. Sequenced material: CD4+ T cells from peripheral blood mononuclear cells, taken in the second trimester of pregnancy. These receptors originate from a female donor in good health, enrolled as a control in a pregnancy study.

The J gene is TRBJ2-2, the V gene TRBV7-9; 13 bases match TRBD2. There are 16 residues in the CDR3. J gave up 1 base and V 5 bases, and 1 base lay outside the gene matches. Germline V gene lookup returns CDR1 SEHNR and CDR2 FQNEAQ (reference sequence). As DNA, the CDR3 is TGTGCCAGCAGCAGACTAGCGGGGGGGAACACCGGGGAGCTGTTTTTT. As protein: CASSRLAGGNTGELFF.

This clone rates as medium-sized (0.01 to 0.1%). The chain uses TRBV7-3 and TRBJ1-1; 7 bases match TRBD1. This CDR3 region has 13 residues. CDR1 is SGHTA and CDR2 is FQGTGA in the germline V gene. J lost 8 bases, V lost 4 bases, and 7 bases had no gene match. DNA for the CDR3: TGTGCCAGCAGCTCCAACCCGACAGGGGAAGCTTTCTTT. This translates into CASSSNPTGEAFF.

This clone has a handful of counts. The junction shows a germline mismatch at one end, possibly a read error. The chain is built from TRBV4-1 and TRBJ2-5; 16 positions agree with TRBD2. Germline V gene lookup returns CDR1 MGHRA and CDR2 YSYEKL. This CDR3 has 14 amino acids. CDR3 sequence (DNA): TGCGCCAGCAGCCAAGATCCCGGGACTAGCGGGAGGGACTTC. Amino acid sequence: CASSQDPGTSGRDF.

The V and J genes are TRBV27 and TRBJ2-2, with 15 bases aligning to TRBD2. The ends lost 5 bases at V and 2 bases at J; junction bases unmatched: 6. CDR3 length equals 18 residues. Germline V lookup: CDR1 MNHEY, CDR2 SMNVEV (reference sequence). For the CDR3, the DNA is TGTGCCAGCAGTCTACGGACTAGCGGGAGGGTCAACACCGGGGAGCTGTTTTTT. This encodes CASSLRTSGRVNTGELFF.

The chain is built from TRBV11-2 and TRBJ2-5, with TRBD2 matching over 10 bases. The CDR3 sequence is 15 residues long. Germline V gives CDR1 SGHAT, CDR2 FQNNGV. After removal of 0 bases from V and 5 bases from J, the junction contained 3 bases not matched to a gene. The CDR3 reads CASSLDSGGWETQYF. The CDR3, as DNA: TGTGCCAGCAGCTTAGATAGCGGGGGGTGGGAGACCCAGTACTTC.

This sequence joins TRBV18 and TRBJ1-1; D is possibly TRBD1 (5 bases). This CDR3 has 13 amino acids. V was shortened by 0 bases and J by 6 bases, with 8 bases between the two germline ends. Germline V gene lookup returns CDR1 KGHSH and CDR2 LQKENI. CDR3 sequence (DNA): TGTGCCAGCTCACCACCGGGGACTTCTGAAGCTTTCTTT. This encodes CASSPPGTSEAFF.

V usage is TRBV7-2 and J usage is TRBJ2-1; 7 bases align to TRBD1. CDR1 is SGHTA and CDR2 is FQGNSA in the germline V gene. Trimming cost V 3 bases and J 7 bases; bases outside gene matches: 9. This CDR3 has 15 residues. The CDR3 bases are TGTGCCAGCAGCTTGAATCAGGGGGTAGGGAATGAGCAGTTCTTC. Translating gives CASSLNQGVGNEQFF.

This clone has just a few counts. The V gene is TRBV2, the J gene TRBJ1-3, with 7 positions matching TRBD1. V lost 4 bases to trimming and J lost 0 bases; unmatched junction nucleotides: 3. Germline CDR1 SNHLY, CDR2 FYNNEI. This CDR3 contains 15 residues. The CDR3 is CASSVTGTSGNTIYF. CDR3 in DNA: TGTGCCAGCAGTGTGACAGGGACCTCTGGAAACACCATATATTTT.

CDR3 coding DNA: TGTGCCAGCAGCTTGGCTGGACTAGTCCCCACAGATACGCAGTATTTT. Translated: CASSLAGLVPTDTQYF. The chain joins TRBV5-4 to TRBJ2-3, with 7 bases lining up with TRBD2. This CDR3 region has 16 residues. The V segment lost 0 bases and the J segment 2 bases; nucleotides outside the gene matches: 6. The germline CDR1 and CDR2 sequences are SGHNT and YYREEE (reference sequence).